The 16 T cell receptor beta chains reported below all come from one sample, sequenced in a study of blood T cell repertoires in COVID-19 (dated by TCRdb to about 2020). Receptors were amplified or captured by the immunoSEQ multiplex PCR assay. As stored in TCRdb, this immuneACCESS dataset retains in-frame rearrangements with V and J assigned. A fraction of the clones does not appear; measured against another copy, unresolved V genes explain less than half of the discrepancy, and the remainder lacks a known reason. The sample table contains 100,000 to 150,000 clones; only one count was recorded for approximately 74% of them. The top ten clonotypes cover roughly 5.5% of the sample. The sample taken for sequencing was peripheral blood. The origin of the receptors is a man in his 60s with acute or convalescent COVID-19.

J is TRBJ1-1 and V is TRBV7-9; D ambiguous. Trimming stripped 3 bases from V and 2 bases from J, with 10 bases between. CDR3 length: 14 amino acids. CDR1 and CDR2 from the germline V gene are SEHNR and FQNEAQ (reference sequence). CDR3 nucleotides: TGTGCCAGCAGCTTGGCTGTATTAAACACTGAAGCTTTCTTT. Translated: CASSLAVLNTEAFF.

The V call is TRBV11-2, the J call TRBJ2-2; D is possibly TRBD1 (6 bases). V was trimmed by 3 bases and J by 4 bases, leaving 12 bases between them. The germline gives CDR1 SGHAT, CDR2 FQNNGV. This CDR3 spans 15 amino acids. The CDR3 coding sequence is TGTGCCAGCAGCTTTCGCACAGGGAGCACCGGGGAGCTGTTTTTT. It is translated as CASSFRTGSTGELFF.

The CDR3 region has the DNA TGTGCCACCAGTGATGGATACGGACAAGAACAGACCCAGTACTTC. Protein: CATSDGYGQEQTQYF. This rearrangement joins TRBV24-1 to TRBJ2-5, with D possibly being TRBD1 (5 bases). Trimming stripped 3 bases from V and 6 bases from J, with 16 bases between. From germline, CDR1 is KGHDR and CDR2 SFDVKD. The CDR3 is 15 residues long.

The rearrangement links TRBV3-1 (or the pseudogene TRBV3-2) to TRBJ1-2, with D maybe TRBD1 (6 bases). This CDR3 contains 15 residues. Trimming stripped 1 base from V and 8 bases from J, with 17 bases between. CDR1 is LGHDT and CDR2 is YNNKEL in the germline V gene (reference sequence). The CDR3 bases are TGTGCCAGCAGCCAAGGTCAGGGGAGAGCGGACGGCTACACCTTC. This sequence encodes CASSQGQGRADGYTF.

This clone was observed a few times. The chain joins TRBV19 to TRBJ1-5; 9 bases line up with TRBD1. The CDR3 length is 12 residues. V was pared by 11 bases and J by 4 bases, with 3 bases of the junction left unmatched. The germline V gene encodes CDR1 LNHDA and CDR2 SQIVND (reference sequence). The CDR3 sequence is CAGGTGNQPQHF. CDR3 DNA: TGTGCCGGGGGGACAGGGAATCAGCCCCAGCATTTT.

The chain links TRBV5-1 to TRBJ1-5, with D maybe TRBD1 (6 bases). The CDR3 has 15 amino acids. The germline V and J ends were trimmed by 4 bases and 5 bases, with 16 bases remaining between them. The germline CDR1 and CDR2 sequences are SGHRS and YFSETQ. The CDR3 is CASSTGQTGHQPQHF. DNA for the CDR3: TGCGCCAGCAGCACCGGACAGACGGGGCATCAGCCCCAGCATTTT.

The chain uses TRBV19 and TRBJ1-4; 7 bases are a match to TRBD1. Germline trimming cut 3 bases from V and 1 base from J; bases unmatched to any gene: 11. Looked up from germline, CDR1 is LNHDA and CDR2 is SQIVND (reference sequence). The CDR3 spans 18 residues. In DNA form, the CDR3 reads TGTGCCAGTAGTATGCGTGTTGGAAGGGGGCGAACTAATGAAAAACTGTTTTTT. Protein: CASSMRVGRGRTNEKLFF.

The gene calls are TRBV12-5 and TRBJ2-5, with D tentatively TRBD1 (6 bases). This CDR3 contains 15 residues. CDR1 and CDR2 (germline): LGHNT, FRNRAP. The ends were cut back, 2 bases at V and 1 base at J, with 11 bases in the middle. The CDR3 coding sequence is TGTGCTAGTGGTTTGACCCCAGGGGCCCAAGAGACCCAGTACTTC. Protein: CASGLTPGAQETQYF.

The chain carries TRBV7-3 and TRBJ1-1; D is undetermined. V was pared by 2 bases and J by 10 bases, with 14 bases between. The CDR3 spans 13 residues. Germline CDR1 is SGHTA and CDR2 is FQGTGA. The CDR3: CASSLGPGRIAFF. The CDR3 DNA reads as TGTGCCAGCAGCTTAGGGCCGGGGAGGATAGCTTTCTTT.

The chain joins TRBV21-1 to TRBJ1-4. TRBV21-1 is a recognized pseudogene. The CDR3 has 11 amino acids. CDR3: CASSKGEELFF. The CDR3 nucleotides are TGTGCCAGCAGCAAAGGGGAGGAACTGTTTTTT.

DNA for the CDR3: TGCGCCAGCAGCGCTAGCGGGGGGGCCGTCGGTGATACGCAGTATTTT. Amino acid sequence: CASSASGGAVGDTQYF. The chain has TRBV5-1 and TRBJ2-3; 12 nucleotides align to TRBD2. Germline V gene lookup returns CDR1 SGHRS and CDR2 YFSETQ. J lost 6 bases, V lost 4 bases, and 9 bases had no gene match. This CDR3 contains 16 residues.

This clone was seen more than once but under ten times. The V and J genes are TRBV5-1 and TRBJ2-7; 12 bases agree with TRBD1. This CDR3 has 14 residues. The V segment lost 3 bases and the J segment 4 bases; nucleotides outside the gene matches: 2. Germline CDR1 reads SGHRS; CDR2 reads YFSETQ. Written as DNA, the CDR3 is TGCGCCAGCAGCTCGGGACAGGGGGCGTACGAGCAGTACTTC. Protein sequence: CASSSGQGAYEQYF.

This clone came up once. Here the CDR3 DNA reads TGTGCCACCAGTGATGGTGGGGCGCATGAGGATACGCAGTATTTT. Protein sequence: CATSDGGAHEDTQYF. The chain combines TRBV24-1 with TRBJ2-3; maybe TRBD1 (5 bases). V shed 3 bases and J shed 6 bases, with 15 bases lying between them. Germline V CDR1 and CDR2: KGHDR, SFDVKD. The CDR3 has 15 amino acids.

This clone is medium-sized by share. V and J are TRBV27 and TRBJ1-2, with a possible D match to TRBD1 (6 bases). The CDR3 is 13 amino acids. The germline gives CDR1 MNHEY, CDR2 SMNVEV (reference sequence). V dropped 8 bases and J dropped 4 bases, with 14 bases sitting between them. The CDR3 reads CASGPGGGYGYTF. The CDR3, as DNA: TGTGCCAGCGGTCCGGGGGGCGGCTATGGCTACACCTTC.

V and J are TRBV27 and TRBJ1-3; D unresolved. The germline V and J ends were trimmed by 3 bases and 2 bases, with 11 bases remaining between them. The CDR3 extends over 15 amino acids. CDR1 is MNHEY, CDR2 SMNVEV, per germline (reference sequence). The DNA of the CDR3 is TGTGCCAGCAGTTTTGGAGGACCCCCTGGAAACACCATATATTTT. This sequence encodes CASSFGGPPGNTIYF.

The rearrangement joins TRBV4-1 to TRBJ2-7; the D gene is possibly TRBD2 (6 bases). Per the germline V gene, CDR1 is MGHRA and CDR2 is YSYEKL. V shed 3 bases and J shed 6 bases, with 9 bases lying between them. CDR3 size: 12 residues. CDR3 loop: CASSHPGGEQYF. CDR3 bases: TGCGCCAGCAGCCACCCCGGGGGCGAGCAGTACTTC.